One and the same sample provided the 16 T cell receptor beta chains below, sequenced in a study of T-cell memory formation after mild COVID-19. TCRdb passed the 5' RACE reads through MiXCR, listing each CDR3 protein once. In the table there are under 700,000 distinct CDR3 sequences, roughly 20% of which are singletons. The specimen was PBMCs or a T cell subset sorted from them (not recorded which). These TCRs come from an adult woman who had mild COVID-19 (a few samples of this study predate the infection). Cell type and time point are not known.

This chain joins TRBV6-1 and TRBJ1-3; D ambiguous. CDR1 is MNHNS, CDR2 SASEGT, per germline. The CDR3 contains 13 residues. V gave up 8 bases and J gave up 4 bases, with 12 bases separating them. CDR3 nucleotide sequence: TGTGCCAGCGGGGTGAGGTTCGGAAACACCATATATTTT. This sequence encodes CASGVRFGNTIYF.

J is TRBJ2-3 and V is TRBV21-1. TRBV21-1 is flagged as a pseudogene. The CDR3 runs to 16 residues. The CDR3 DNA sequence: TGTGCCAGCAGCAGAGACTCTTTGTGTGGCACAGATACGCAGTATTTT. Its protein product is CASSRDSLCGTDTQYF.

This clonotype was counted a few times. This chain connects TRBV12-3 or TRBV12-4 to TRBJ1-1, with D tentatively TRBD1 (5 bases). CDR3 length equals 14 residues. Trimming shortened V by 7 bases and J by 11 bases, and 23 bases separated the two germline ends. The DNA for the CDR3 is TGTGCCAGCACCGAGATGGACGGACAAGGCTACGCTTTCTTT. It yields the protein CASTEMDGQGYAFF.

The chain is built from TRBV7-9 and TRBJ2-1; D might be TRBD2 (5 bases). Germline lookup yields CDR1 SEHNR and CDR2 FQNEAQ (reference sequence). The CDR3 has 17 amino acids. Trimming stripped 7 bases from V and 0 bases from J, with 19 bases between. CDR3 in DNA: TGTGCCAGCACCGGCCCAGCGGATCGAAGCTCCTACAATGAGCAGTTCTTC. Its translation: CASTGPADRSSYNEQFF.

This clonotype occurred a few times. This chain links TRBV20-1 with TRBJ2-3, with D maybe TRBD2 (5 bases). CDR3 length equals 16 residues. Germline CDR1 reads DFQATT; CDR2 reads SNEGSKA (reference sequence). V was shortened by 2 bases and J by 6 bases, with 21 bases between the two germline ends. The CDR3 sequence is CSARSSSAAHMDTQYF. Here the CDR3 DNA reads TGCAGTGCTAGAAGTAGTTCAGCGGCTCATATGGATACGCAGTATTTT.

In this sample, this clonotype turned up many times. The chain uses TRBV4-1 and TRBJ2-7; tentatively, D is TRBD1 (6 bases). Deletions cut 4 bases from V and 4 bases from J, with 14 bases between. Germline assignment: CDR1 MGHRA and CDR2 YSYEKL. The CDR3 is 14 amino acids. The CDR3 DNA sequence: TGCGCCAGCAGCCGTGGCAGGGGTGTTTACGAGCAGTACTTC. Its translation is CASSRGRGVYEQYF.

Points on this clonotype: One end of the junction fails to match germline, which may point to a read error. V and J are TRBV12-3 or TRBV12-4 and TRBJ1-2; perhaps TRBD1 as D (5 bases). The CDR3 runs to 15 residues. The CDR3 DNA reads TGTGCCAGCAGCGACAGAGCGAGATCGGACTATCGCTACACCTTC. Translating it yields CASSDRARSDYRYTF.

This chain joins TRBV20-1 and TRBJ2-7, with 8 bases lining up with TRBD1. Germline V gene lookup returns CDR1 DFQATT and CDR2 SNEGSKA (reference sequence). CDR3 length: 12 amino acids. Losses at the gene ends were 6 bases for V and 3 bases for J; bases not matched to a gene: 4. The CDR3 reads CSALGQVYEQYF. DNA for the CDR3: TGCAGTGCACTGGGACAGGTCTACGAGCAGTACTTC.

This sequence joins TRBV20-1 and TRBJ2-7; possible D gene TRBD1, 6 bases. The germline V gene encodes CDR1 DFQATT and CDR2 SNEGSKA (reference sequence). Between the trimmed V and J ends, which lost 5 bases and 3 bases, there was a span of 8 bases. The CDR3 runs to 11 residues. Here the CDR3 DNA reads TGCAGTGCTCTACAGGGCTACGAGCAGTACTTC. Amino acids: CSALQGYEQYF.

This clonotype was observed a handful of times. This chain joins TRBV29-1 and TRBJ1-1; TRBD1 might be the D (5 bases). In germline, CDR1 is SQVTM, CDR2 ANQGSEA. The CDR3 totals 14 residues. V was shortened by 2 bases and J by 8 bases, with 18 bases between the two germline ends. In nucleotides, the CDR3 is TGCAGCGTTGAAAATGAGGGGCTAGTGTTGGAAGCTTTCTTT. It translates to CSVENEGLVLEAFF.

This clonotype has a handful of counts. The chain joins TRBV3-1 to TRBJ2-1, with 8 positions matching TRBD2. Germline loops: CDR1 LGHDT, CDR2 YNNKEL (reference sequence). The V gene end was trimmed by 4 bases and the J gene end by 3 bases; junction bases not matched to a gene: 8. CDR3 length equals 16 residues. DNA for the CDR3: TGTGCCAGCAGCCTTCCGGGACTAGAGGGCTACAATGAGCAGTTCTTC. This encodes CASSLPGLEGYNEQFF.

This clonotype was counted at least ten times. V is TRBV12-3 or TRBV12-4 and J is TRBJ2-3, with a weak D call TRBD2 (6 bases). Trimming removed 3 bases from V and 4 bases from J, with 8 bases in between. This CDR3 comprises 13 residues. The CDR3 nucleotides read TGTGCCAGCAGTTTTTCGGGGGCAGATACGCAGTATTTT. Its protein product is CASSFSGADTQYF.

This clonotype turned up a few times. V usage is TRBV2 and J usage is TRBJ2-7; unclear D gene. The germline V and J ends were trimmed by 3 bases and 4 bases, with 16 bases remaining between them. Germline V gene lookup returns CDR1 SNHLY and CDR2 FYNNEI. CDR3 length: 15 amino acids. The CDR3 coding sequence is TGTGCCAGCAGTGATTCGGCCGGGTACCTATACGAGCAGTACTTC. Protein sequence: CASSDSAGYLYEQYF.

This clonotype was seen more than once but under ten times. J is TRBJ1-4 and V is TRBV4-2, with D perhaps TRBD1 (6 bases). From germline, CDR1 is LGHNA and CDR2 YNFKEQ. The CDR3 contains 16 residues. Trimming shortened V by 4 bases and J by 7 bases, and 19 bases separated the two germline ends. The CDR3 region has the DNA TGTGCCAGCAGCCTCCAAGAGGGGGGGTCTGGTGAAAAACTGTTTTTT. It yields the protein CASSLQEGGSGEKLFF.

This clonotype has a count of ten or more. The V and J genes are TRBV7-8 and TRBJ2-2; D uncertain. The CDR3 is 14 amino acids. Germline values: CDR1 SGHVS, CDR2 FQNEAQ. Trimming stripped 5 bases from V and 2 bases from J, with 9 bases between. CDR3 loop: CASSGQVNTGELFF. The CDR3 DNA reads TGTGCCAGCAGCGGTCAGGTTAACACCGGGGAGCTGTTTTTT.

In this sample, this clonotype turned up many times. V usage is TRBV30 and J usage is TRBJ2-1; 10 bases fit TRBD2. The CDR3 has 16 amino acids. Germline V gene data show CDR1 as GTSNPN and CDR2 as SVGIG (reference sequence). V lost 3 bases and J lost 6; bases outside the gene matches: 11. The CDR3 DNA reads as TGTGCCTGGAGGGGTCAGCGGGGGGGCCTGTTCAATGAGCAGTTCTTC. Residues: CAWRGQRGGLFNEQFF. Complete variable domain (other parts from reference TRBV30 and TRBJ2-1): SQTIHQWPATLVQPVGSPLSLECTVEGTSNPNLYWYRQAAGRGLQLLFYSVGIGQISSEVPQNLSASRPQDRQFILSSKKLLLSDSGFYLCAWRGQRGGLFNEQFFGPGTRLTVL.